This is a list of T cell receptor beta chains from one sample in a study of blood T cells in healthy people across ages. TCRdb processed the 5' RACE reads anew with MiXCR; each CDR3 protein has one entry. In the table there are roughly 830,000 distinct CDR3 sequences, around two thirds of which are singletons. Specimen: blood. Every receptor here comes from a man between 25 and 39 years old in good health. The CDR3 runs from the conserved cysteine through the conserved F or W. The D gene is left open where the match is weak. Clone size is not always given. Where it is, it says once, few, many or a class for expanded clones.

v_gene	j_gene	d_gene	abundance	CDR3nt	CDR3aa
TRBV20-1	TRBJ1-2	TRBD1	NA	TGCAGTGCTGGCAGGGGACAGGGTAACTATGGCTACACCTTC	CSAGRGQGNYGYTF
TRBV7-8	TRBJ2-1	NA	NA	TGTGCCAGCAGTAAGGGTCGCCTCAATGAGCAGTTCTTC	CASSKGRLNEQFF
TRBV20-1	TRBJ2-5	NA	NA	TGCAGTGCTAGAGATCGTAGGCTTTCGACGGAGACCCAGTACTTC	CSARDRRLSTETQYF
TRBV28	TRBJ2-7	NA	few	TGTGCCAGCAGTTCCTCCGATCGTCGTGGGACCGAGCAGTACTTC	CASSSSDRRGTEQYF
TRBV6-1	TRBJ2-5	TRBD1	few	TGTGCCAGCAGTGGGTCCCTGGGACAGGCGAAGCAAGAGACCCAGTACTTC	CASSGSLGQAKQETQYF
TRBV28	TRBJ1-2	NA	NA	TGTGCCAGCAGTTTCGGGGGAAAGAGGCCGGATATCGATGGCTACACCTTC	CASSFGGKRPDIDGYTF
TRBV7-2	TRBJ2-7	NA	NA	TGTGCCAGCAGCTTACAACCGAGGGCCTCATACGAGCAGTACTTC	CASSLQPRASYEQYF
TRBV7-2	TRBJ2-5	TRBD2	NA	TGTGCCAGCAGCTTTTGGGCGGGGGGGCTCGGTGAGACCCAGTACTTC	CASSFWAGGLGETQYF
TRBV25-1	TRBJ1-1	NA	NA	TGTGCCAGCAGTGATAGTCGGGGATACGGCACTGAAGCTTTCTTT	CASSDSRGYGTEAFF
TRBV7-2	TRBJ2-7	TRBD2	NA	TGTGCCAGCAGCTTAATACGGGAGGTGAACTACGAGCAGTACTTC	CASSLIREVNYEQYF
TRBV20-1	TRBJ1-1	NA	NA	TGCAGTCCCCCGGCTGAAGCTTTCTTT	CSPPAEAFF
TRBV20-1	TRBJ2-5	NA	NA	TGCAGTGCTATTAAGAGGCCCGGAGAGACCCAGTACTTC	CSAIKRPGETQYF
TRBV4-2	TRBJ2-3	NA	NA	TGTGCCAGCAGCCAAGTGGAGGCTCCGCACACAGATACGCAGTATTTT	CASSQVEAPHTDTQYF
TRBV7-3	TRBJ2-1	TRBD2	NA	TGTGCCAGCACCCCTAGCGGAGCATCTTACAATGAGCAGTTCTTC	CASTPSGASYNEQFF
TRBV20-1	TRBJ1-4	TRBD1	NA	TGCAGTGCTATCAGGGGGCCAACTAATGAAAAACTGTTTTTT	CSAIRGPTNEKLFF
TRBV29-1	TRBJ1-4	NA	NA	TGCAGCGTCGGGGTGGGGAATTGGGAAAAACTGTTTTTT	CSVGVGNWEKLFF
TRBV6-5	TRBJ2-7	NA	NA	TGTGCCAGCAGTTACTCAAAACGGACGGGCCCCTACGAGCAGTACTTC	CASSYSKRTGPYEQYF
TRBV7-3	TRBJ2-7	NA	NA	TGTGCCAGCAGCTTAACAGGGAAGGGGCACGAGCAGTACTTC	CASSLTGKGHEQYF
TRBV6-5	TRBJ2-3	NA	once	TGTGCCAGCAGTTACGAGCCTGTACCAGATACGCAGTATTTT	CASSYEPVPDTQYF
TRBV9	TRBJ1-1	TRBD1	NA	TGTGCCAGCAGCGGATCGACAGGGGCGAACACTGAAGCTTTCTTT	CASSGSTGANTEAFF
TRBV20-1	TRBJ2-5	TRBD1	NA	TGCAGTGCTAGACACCCCTTTCACAGGGGGCTAGAGACCCAGTACTTC	CSARHPFHRGLETQYF
TRBV9	TRBJ2-3	NA	NA	TGTGCCAGCAGCGGGGGGTTAACTAGCACAGATACGCAGTATTTT	CASSGGLTSTDTQYF
TRBV4-3	TRBJ2-2	NA	NA	TGCGCCAGCAGCGAGTTTGGCACCGGGGAGCTGTTTTTT	CASSEFGTGELFF
TRBV18	TRBJ2-7	NA	NA	TGTGCCAGCTCACCACCGGGGCAGGGCCTCTACGAGCAGTACTTC	CASSPPGQGLYEQYF
TRBV7-2	TRBJ2-7	NA	NA	TGTGCCAGCAGCTCGTACGTCAGGGAGGCCGAGCAGTACTTC	CASSSYVREAEQYF
TRBV5-1	TRBJ1-2	NA	NA	TGCGCCAGCAGCCAATACGACAGCGGTAACTATGGCTACACCTTC	CASSQYDSGNYGYTF
TRBV5-1	TRBJ2-7	NA	NA	TGCGCCAGCAAGGGCGACAACTACGAGCAGTACTTC	CASKGDNYEQYF
TRBV7-2	TRBJ2-2	NA	NA	TGTGCCAGCAGCTCGGGGGCGGCGAACACCGGGGGGCTGTTTTTT	CASSSGAANTGGLFF
TRBV6-1	TRBJ2-3	TRBD2	NA	TGTGCCAGCAGCAAAGGCAGCGGGGGGCAGGATACGCAGTATTTT	CASSKGSGGQDTQYF
TRBV10-3	TRBJ2-7	NA	few	TGTGCCATCAGTGAATCGGGGGGCGAAGCCTACGAGCAGTACTTC	CAISESGGEAYEQYF
TRBV12-3/TRBV12-4	TRBJ1-2	NA	once	TGTGCCAGCAGTTTAAGGCAACAAGGGGATGGCTACACCTTC	CASSLRQQGDGYTF
TRBV2	TRBJ2-5	NA	NA	TGTGCCAGCAGTGAGCGGGGGACCCAGTACTTC	CASSERGTQYF
TRBV20-1	TRBJ2-5	TRBD2	NA	TGCAGTGCTCTTCAGCGGGGGGGAACTCAAGAGACCCAGTACTTC	CSALQRGGTQETQYF
TRBV11-1	TRBJ2-1	TRBD2	NA	TGTGCCAGCAGCTCACCGGGACTAGGTTACACTGAGCAGTTCTTC	CASSSPGLGYTEQFF
TRBV20-1	TRBJ2-7	TRBD1	few	TGCAGTGCTAGTAGGGACAGGGTGTCGTCCTACGAGCAGTACTTC	CSASRDRVSSYEQYF
TRBV20-1	TRBJ1-1	NA	NA	TGCAGTGCTAGAGATTTATCGGCTATTTATGAAGCTTTCTTT	CSARDLSAIYEAFF
TRBV9	TRBJ2-3	TRBD1	NA	TGTGCCAGCAGCGTAGGTGGCAGGGGGTTCCCCGATACGCAGTATTTT	CASSVGGRGFPDTQYF
TRBV20-1	TRBJ1-1	TRBD1	NA	TGCAGTGCCCCTACCCCGGGACAGAGATTCAAAGCTTTCTTT	CSAPTPGQRFKAFF
TRBV11-1	TRBJ2-1	NA	NA	TGTGCCAGCAGCACAGCGGGTAGGGCTTACAATGAGCAGTTCTTC	CASSTAGRAYNEQFF
TRBV10-3	TRBJ1-4	NA	few	TGTGCCATCAGTCCAGGGGACTCTAATGAAAAACTGTTTTTT	CAISPGDSNEKLFF
TRBV20-1	TRBJ2-1	TRBD2	NA	TGCAGTGCTCAATCGGGTGGCGGGGGGGCCGTCCGGGGCAATGAGCAGTTCTTC	CSAQSGGGGAVRGNEQFF
TRBV5-5	TRBJ1-2	TRBD1	few	TGTGCCAGCAGCTTAGGGACAGGCGTTACGTTGATAGGCTACACCTTC	CASSLGTGVTLIGYTF
TRBV7-9	TRBJ1-5	NA	few	TGTGCCAGTAGCTCCGGACAGCCGAATCAGCCCCAGCATTTT	CASSSGQPNQPQHF
TRBV2	TRBJ2-7	TRBD1	NA	TGTGCCAGCAGTGGGGGCCGGGACAGGGGTTTCTACGAGCAGTACTTC	CASSGGRDRGFYEQYF
TRBV10-3	TRBJ2-7	TRBD1	NA	TGTGCCATCAGTGTTAAAGGGGGCGACGAGCAGTACTTC	CAISVKGGDEQYF
TRBV29-1	TRBJ2-7	NA	NA	TGCAGCGTTGTTGGGGGTCTGGGCTCCTACGAGCAGTACTTC	CSVVGGLGSYEQYF
TRBV7-9	TRBJ2-5	TRBD2	few	TGTGCCAGCAGCTCAAAGCGGGGGGAAAAAGAGACCCAGTACTTC	CASSSKRGEKETQYF
TRBV15	TRBJ2-3	TRBD1	few	TGTGCCACCAGCAGGAGACAGGGCCGCACAGATACGCAGTATTTT	CATSRRQGRTDTQYF
TRBV2	TRBJ2-7	TRBD2	NA	TGTGCCAGCAAATCCCGGACTAGCGAAACCTACGAGCAGTACTTC	CASKSRTSETYEQYF
TRBV7-2	TRBJ1-6	NA	NA	TGTGCCAGCAGCCGGGACATCAGTTCACCCCTCCACTTT	CASSRDISSPLHF
TRBV3-1	TRBJ2-2	NA	NA	TGTGCCAGCAGCCAAGTTCTGCAGGGACCCGGGGAGCTGTTTTTT	CASSQVLQGPGELFF
TRBV2	TRBJ2-3	NA	NA	TGTGCCAGCAAAACAGGGATAGGGACAGATACGCAGTATTTT	CASKTGIGTDTQYF
TRBV6-6	TRBJ2-1	TRBD2	NA	TGTGCCAGCACCAAGACTAGCGGGGGGATCAATTACAATGAGCAGTTCTTC	CASTKTSGGINYNEQFF
TRBV6-2/TRBV6-3	TRBJ2-1	NA	NA	TGTGCCAGCAGAATCTCCACCGGGACGCTTTCCTACAATGAGCAGTTCTTC	CASRISTGTLSYNEQFF